A single sample gave rise to the 16 T cell receptor beta chains below, sequenced in a study of blood T cell repertoires in COVID-19. The table came from immunoSEQ multiplex PCR; TCRdb's copy has only in-frame clones and leaves some out. This sample yields a few hundred thousand clones, of which roughly 84% are seen a single time; around 2.7% belongs to the top ten. The sample taken for sequencing was peripheral blood. These receptor sequences come from a woman between 25 and 40 years old who had recovered from COVID-19.

The V gene is TRBV19, the J gene TRBJ1-1; perhaps TRBD1 as D (5 bases). The CDR3 extends over 14 amino acids. Per the germline V gene, CDR1 is LNHDA and CDR2 is SQIVND (reference sequence). V lost 3 bases, J lost 1 base, and 9 bases lay in between. CDR3 residues: CASSMGRTNTEAFF. In DNA form, the CDR3 reads TGTGCCAGTAGTATGGGGCGGACGAACACTGAAGCTTTCTTT.

V usage is TRBV7-9 and J usage is TRBJ2-7; D uncertain. Germline CDR1 is SEHNR and CDR2 is FQNEAQ (reference sequence). V lost 1 base to trimming and J lost 1 base, with 8 bases between them. This CDR3 is built from 14 residues. DNA of the CDR3: TGTGCCAGCAGCTTAGAAACGCGATCCTACGAGCAGTACTTC. It specifies CASSLETRSYEQYF.

The genes are TRBV5-1 and TRBJ2-2; 9 bases map to TRBD1. Germline V gene lookup returns CDR1 SGHRS and CDR2 YFSETQ. The V gene end was trimmed by 0 bases and the J gene end by 3 bases; junction bases not matched to a gene: 6. The CDR3 loop spans 17 amino acids. CDR3 coding DNA: TGCGCCAGCAGCTTGGATCCCGGGACAGGGCACACCGGGGAGCTGTTTTTT. Encoded protein: CASSLDPGTGHTGELFF.

This clone was seen a handful of times. The chain joins TRBV7-3 to TRBJ2-3; D not certain. The germline V gene encodes CDR1 SGHTA and CDR2 FQGTGA. The length of the CDR3 is 13 residues. Trimming cost V 7 bases and J 8 bases, with 16 bases left between them. CDR3 nucleotides: TGTGCCAGCAAGGTAGAATCACAGAGTACGCAGTATTTT. It specifies CASKVESQSTQYF.

The J gene is TRBJ2-7, the V gene TRBV4-1; 8 nucleotides agree with TRBD1. The CDR3 runs to 15 residues. The V segment lost 2 bases and the J segment 6 bases; nucleotides outside the gene matches: 9. From germline, CDR1 is MGHRA and CDR2 YSYEKL. The CDR3 loop is CASSQRGQVTGEQYF. CDR3 bases: TGCGCCAGCAGCCAAAGGGGACAGGTTACCGGCGAGCAGTACTTC.

The chain employs TRBV30 and TRBJ2-7; TRBD2 matches 8 bases. This CDR3 is 13 amino acids long. Germline V CDR1 and CDR2: GTSNPN, SVGIG (reference sequence). CDR3 loop: CAGSGAPSYEQYF. In DNA, the CDR3 is TGTGCGGGTAGCGGGGCGCCTTCCTACGAGCAGTACTTC. Filled out from reference TRBV30 and TRBJ2-7, the complete variable domain reads SQTIHQWPATLVQPVGSPLSLECTVEGTSNPNLYWYRQAAGRGLQLLFYSVGIGQISSEVPQNLSASRPQDRQFILSSKKLLLSDSGFYLCAGSGAPSYEQYFGPGTRLTVT.

The gene calls are TRBV28 and TRBJ2-3, with D possibly matching TRBD1 (6 bases). The CDR3 spans 15 residues. Germline-derived CDR1 and CDR2 are MDHEN and SYDVKM. V lost 3 bases and J lost 3, with 13 bases in between. DNA of the CDR3: TGTGCCAGCAGTTTTACAGGGTCTCGGACAGATACGCAGTATTTT. Its translation is CASSFTGSRTDTQYF.

V and J are TRBV7-2 and TRBJ1-1; TRBD1 is a possible D gene (5 bases). The germline V gene encodes CDR1 SGHTA and CDR2 FQGNSA. The CDR3 loop spans 12 amino acids. The germline V and J ends were trimmed by 4 bases and 8 bases, with 11 bases remaining between them. CDR3 in DNA: TGTGCCAGCAGCTCCCCACAGGCCGAAGCTTTCTTT. Protein product: CASSSPQAEAFF. The full variable domain, in which reference TRBV7-2 and TRBJ1-1 provide the parts outside the CDR3, is GAGVSQSPSNKVTEKGKDVELRCDPISGHTALYWYRQSLGQGLEFLIYFQGNSAPDKSGLPSDRFSAERTGGSVSTLTIQRTQQEDSAVYLCASSSPQAEAFFGQGTRLTVV.

Concerning this clone itself: This specimen includes other DNA sequences encoding the same CDR3. The V and J genes are TRBV19 and TRBJ2-7; TRBD1 matches 7 bases. After removal of 1 base from V and 0 bases from J, the junction contained 0 bases not matched to a gene. Germline V gene sequence: CDR1 LNHDA, CDR2 SQIVND (reference sequence). The CDR3 is 14 amino acids. Here the CDR3 reads CASSIGDSSYEQYF. The CDR3 DNA is TGTGCCAGTAGTATAGGGGACAGCTCCTACGAGCAGTACTTC.

J is TRBJ1-1 and V is TRBV2; 7 nucleotides agree with TRBD1. The CDR3 extends over 13 amino acids. V was pared by 6 bases and J by 2 bases, with 3 bases of the junction left unmatched. Germline CDR1 reads SNHLY; CDR2 reads FYNNEI. CDR3: CASRDRLNTEAFF. CDR3 DNA: TGTGCCAGCAGGGACAGGTTAAACACTGAAGCTTTCTTT. The full variable domain, rest sourced from reference TRBV2 and TRBJ1-1, is EPEVTQTPSHQVTQMGQEVILRCVPISNHLYFYWYRQILGQKVEFLVSFYNNEISEKSEIFDDQFSVERPDGSNFTLKIRSTKLEDSAMYFCASRDRLNTEAFFGQGTRLTVV.

The chain carries TRBV28 and TRBJ2-7, with 7 bases lining up with TRBD2. The germline V gene encodes CDR1 MDHEN and CDR2 SYDVKM. Trimming cost V 3 bases and J 4 bases; bases outside gene matches: 6. The CDR3 is 14 amino acids. The CDR3 DNA sequence: TGTGCCAGCAGTTTGGGTAGCGGGTATTACGAGCAGTACTTC. This gives the protein CASSLGSGYYEQYF. Together with reference TRBV28 and TRBJ2-7, the CDR3 gives the full variable domain: DVKVTQSSRYLVKRTGEKVFLECVQDMDHENMFWYRQDPGLGLRLIYFSYDVKMKEKGDIPEGYSVSREKKERFSLILESASTNQTSMYLCASSLGSGYYEQYFGPGTRLTVT.

The chain recombines TRBV21-1 with TRBJ1-4; TRBD1, the D gene given by the table, was not confirmed from the DNA. TRBV21-1 is marked as a pseudogene. The CDR3 is made up of 16 amino acids. The CDR3 here is CASSEGQGATNEKLFF. The DNA of the CDR3 is TGTGCCAGCAGCGAAGGACAGGGGGCAACTAATGAAAAACTGTTTTTT.

This chain connects TRBV11-3 to TRBJ2-7, with D possibly being TRBD1 (6 bases). V lost 0 bases to trimming and J lost 5 bases, with 11 bases between them. The CDR3 consists of 14 residues. Germline values: CDR1 SGHNT, CDR2 YENEEA. CDR3 nucleotide sequence: TGTGCCAGCAGCTTAGAGAGGGGGTGTCACGAGCAGTACTTC. It specifies CASSLERGCHEQYF.

The chain employs TRBV19 and TRBJ1-2; D gene uncertain. Germline V gives CDR1 LNHDA, CDR2 SQIVND (reference sequence). CDR3 length: 16 residues. V was shortened by 0 bases and J by 0 bases, with 11 bases between the two germline ends. The CDR3: CASSIELERSNYGYTF. CDR3 coding DNA: TGTGCCAGTAGTATAGAACTTGAACGCTCTAACTATGGCTACACCTTC.

The V gene is TRBV28, the J gene TRBJ1-1, with unresolved D. The V end was cut by 2 bases, the J end by 0 bases, with 7 bases between. This CDR3 is 14 amino acids long. Germline V gene sequence: CDR1 MDHEN, CDR2 SYDVKM. The DNA of the CDR3 is TGTGCCAGCAGTTTACAAGCCTTGAACACTGAAGCTTTCTTT. Translating gives CASSLQALNTEAFF.

The rearrangement uses TRBV4-1 and TRBJ2-1, with 8 nucleotides matching TRBD2. The CDR3 runs to 16 residues. Looked up from germline, CDR1 is MGHRA and CDR2 is YSYEKL. The V segment lost 3 bases and the J segment 6 bases; nucleotides outside the gene matches: 10. CDR3 region: CASSQFQAGVGNEQFF. CDR3 coding DNA: TGCGCCAGCAGCCAGTTCCAAGCGGGAGTAGGCAATGAGCAGTTCTTC.